This T cell receptor beta chain comes out of a study of blood T cell repertoires in COVID-19. Across the whole study: Researchers got acute and convalescent COVID-19 samples from the United States, Italy and Spain.

This table comes from immunoSEQ multiplex PCR, and its TCRdb copy is limited to in-frame clones, with some not included. The sample has roughly 40,000 clones, under 85% seen once. Germline CDR1 is MNHEY and CDR2 is SVGAGI. With 6 bases removed from V and 1 base from J, the gap between germline ends came to 16 bases. The CDR3 is 15 amino acids. The sequence came from a woman of 80 years or more with acute or convalescent COVID-19. The genes are TRBV6-5 and TRBJ2-7, with D possibly TRBD2 on 5 matching bases. Sequences were obtained from peripheral blood. CDR3 residues: CASRKGRESSYEQYF. The CDR3 DNA follows: TGTGCCAGCAGGAAAGGTCGGGAATCGTCCTACGAGCAGTACTTC.